The entry below gives a single TCR beta chain sequence along with its context. Its antigen is currently unknown. All donors were healthy Caucasians. V was clipped by 4 bases and J by 5 bases, with 10 bases between them. The CDR3 totals 13 residues. Germline V gives CDR1 SGHRS, CDR2 YFSETQ. The sample belongs to a study of identical twins. Broader study findings: Excess twin sharing in beta out-of-frame sequences was weaker.

Using its own MiXCR run on the 5' RACE reads, TCRdb lists one record per CDR3 protein. The table shows 350,000 to 400,000 distinct CDR3 sequences, with approximately 9.1% occurring only once. This receptor was identified in a woman between 45 and 65 years old in good health. Sequenced input: naive T cells sorted from blood. The V and J genes are TRBV5-1 and TRBJ2-1; perhaps TRBD1 as D (6 bases). As DNA, the CDR3 is TGCGCCAGCAGCCCTCGACAGGACAATGAGCAGTTCTTC. It yields the protein CASSPRQDNEQFF.